This T cell receptor beta chain was captured in a study of cytomegalovirus exposure and HLA in healthy donors. The CDR3 runs to 11 residues. Per the germline V gene, CDR1 is SGHDN and CDR2 is FVKESK. Details on this clone: One end of the junction does not line up with germline, which may come from a read error.

PCR amplification relied on 60 Vbeta primers (plus 13 Jbeta primers). Some clones are missing from TCRdb's copy, which holds only in-frame ones; the method was immunoSEQ multiplex PCR. The sample's table shows 91,000 or so clones. The V gene is TRBV14, the J gene TRBJ1-2; no definite D call. Material: PBMCs. The sequence derives from a woman under 40 in good health and CMV-seronegative. The CDR3 loop is CASSQGVGADF. The CDR3 DNA is TGTGCCAGCAGCCAAGGAGTCGGAGCAGATTTC.